These 23 T cell receptor beta chains were sequenced from one sample in a study of blood T cell repertoires in COVID-19 (dated by TCRdb to 2018 to 2020). Receptor amplification or capture employed the immunoSEQ multiplex PCR assay. Sourced from immuneACCESS, this table was stored by TCRdb with only in-frame sequences that have V and J called. A share of the clones is absent; for the studies checked, an unresolved V gene accounts for under half, and the remainder has no known explanation. A total of 40,000 to 45,000 clones appear in this sample, approximately 90% of them only once. About 0.34% of the sample is in the top ten clones. Specimen: peripheral blood. The receptors derive from a middle-aged man with COVID-19, enrolled during active disease.

The chain recombines TRBV9 with TRBJ2-5; TRBD2 aligns across 11 bases. The CDR3 is made up of 17 amino acids. Per the germline V gene, CDR1 is SGDLS and CDR2 is YYNGEE. With V trimmed by 0 bases and J by 2 bases, 6 bases remained unmatched. CDR3 sequence (DNA): TGTGCCAGCAGCGTAGGTGTTGGGACTAGCGGTCAAGAGACCCAGTACTTC. Translating gives CASSVGVGTSGQETQYF.

Only a few counts were recorded for this clone. This chain links TRBV7-2 with TRBJ1-1; D is uncertain. CDR3 length equals 13 residues. The germline V gene has CDR1 SGHTA and CDR2 FQGNSA. V lost 2 bases and J lost 1, with 5 bases in between. DNA of the CDR3: TGTGCCAGCAGCTTAACAGAGAACACTGAAGCTTTCTTT. Translation: CASSLTENTEAFF.

The rearrangement uses TRBV7-9 and TRBJ2-1; 8 bases are shared with TRBD1. V lost 1 base, J lost 15 bases, and 8 bases stayed unmatched. The CDR3 extends over 13 amino acids. Looked up from germline, CDR1 is SEHNR and CDR2 is FQNEAQ (reference sequence). The CDR3 nucleotides read TGTGCCAGCAGCTTAGGACAGGGGCGAAAAGGGTTCTTC. This gives the protein CASSLGQGRKGFF.

The rearrangement uses TRBV15 and TRBJ2-3; 14 bases align to TRBD2. CDR3 length: 18 residues. V was clipped by 0 bases and J by 2 bases; unmatched bases: 4. Germline CDR1 and CDR2: LNHNV and YYDKDF (reference sequence). As DNA, the CDR3 is TGTGCCACCAGCAGAGATTGGGGACTAGCGGGAGACACAGATACGCAGTATTTT. It yields the protein CATSRDWGLAGDTDTQYF.

For the CDR3, the DNA is TGTGCCAGCAGTCCACGGACAGGAGGGAACACTGAAGCTTTCTTT. It is translated as CASSPRTGGNTEAFF. The chain uses TRBV28 and TRBJ1-1; 7 bases line up with TRBD1. V dropped 5 bases and J dropped 1; count of bases not matched to a gene: 7. The CDR3 length is 15 residues. CDR1 is MDHEN, CDR2 SYDVKM, per germline.

J is TRBJ2-5 and V is TRBV5-4; 13 bases are a match to TRBD2. With 3 bases clipped from V and 4 bases from J, the junction kept 9 bases outside the gene matches. CDR3 length: 17 residues. Germline-derived CDR1 and CDR2 are SGHNT and YYREEE (reference sequence). CDR3 coding DNA: TGTGCCAGCAGCTCCCTGGGGACTAGCGGGACTATAGAGACCCAGTACTTC. It yields the protein CASSSLGTSGTIETQYF.

This chain links TRBV2 with TRBJ2-1; 8 positions match TRBD2. Germline CDR1 and CDR2: SNHLY and FYNNEI. The CDR3 has 14 amino acids. V trimming: 3 bases; J trimming: 6 bases; junction bases outside the gene matches: 4. CDR3 DNA sequence: TGTGCCAGCAGTGAGAGGACTAGCCTCAATGAGCAGTTCTTC. Translation: CASSERTSLNEQFF.

The chain joins TRBV29-1 to TRBJ2-2, with 9 positions matching TRBD2. J gave up 4 bases and V 5 bases, and 5 bases lay outside the gene matches. CDR3 size: 14 residues. Germline V gene data show CDR1 as SQVTM and CDR2 as ANQGSEA. The CDR3 nucleotides are TGCAGCGTTTTGACTAGCGGATCCACCGGGGAGCTGTTTTTT. This codes for CSVLTSGSTGELFF.

This chain links TRBV19 with TRBJ2-2, with TRBD1 matching over 12 bases. The V gene end was trimmed by 4 bases and the J gene end by 9 bases; junction bases not matched to a gene: 9. The germline V gene has CDR1 LNHDA and CDR2 SQIVND (reference sequence). This CDR3 comprises 16 residues. CDR3 loop: CASSTHDGTGGRELFF. CDR3 sequence (DNA): TGTGCCAGTAGTACCCACGATGGGACAGGGGGCAGGGAGCTGTTTTTT.

The CDR3 sequence: CASSLVGSEKLFF. As DNA, the CDR3 is TGCGCCAGCAGCTTGGTTGGGAGTGAAAAACTGTTTTTT. The chain uses TRBV5-1 and TRBJ1-4; the D is unclear. Trimming removed 0 bases from V and 7 bases from J, with 7 bases in between. CDR1 is SGHRS, CDR2 YFSETQ, per germline. The CDR3 covers 13 residues.

This sequence joins TRBV9 and TRBJ2-3; no clear D gene. Trimming stripped 0 bases from V and 10 bases from J, with 12 bases between. CDR1 and CDR2 (germline): SGDLS, YYNGEE. This CDR3 is 13 amino acids long. The CDR3 here is CASSVDYTIPQYF. The CDR3, as DNA: TGTGCCAGCAGCGTAGACTACACCATCCCGCAGTATTTT.

The rearrangement joins TRBV27 to TRBJ1-2, with TRBD1 identical over 8 bases. Germline CDR1 reads MNHEY; CDR2 reads SMNVEV (reference sequence). With 5 bases clipped from V and 7 bases from J, the junction kept 12 bases outside the gene matches. This CDR3 is 15 amino acids long. The DNA for the CDR3 is TGTGCCAGCAGTCCGGACAGGGCAGCGGAGGGTGGCTACACCTTC. It translates to CASSPDRAAEGGYTF.

This clone was recorded only once. The rearrangement uses TRBV4-2 and TRBJ2-7; 11 bases are shared with TRBD2. The CDR3 loop spans 17 amino acids. The V and J ends lost 3 bases and 4 bases, in that order; junction bases with no gene match: 11. Germline values: CDR1 LGHNA, CDR2 YNFKEQ. The CDR3 spells CASSQALAGGAPYEQYF. DNA of the CDR3: TGTGCCAGCAGCCAGGCTCTAGCGGGAGGTGCCCCTTACGAGCAGTACTTC.

J is TRBJ1-2 and V is TRBV7-2; 9 bases map to TRBD1. Trimming cost V 5 bases and J 1 base; bases outside gene matches: 5. The CDR3 sequence is 15 residues long. Germline V gene data show CDR1 as SGHTA and CDR2 as FQGNSA. The CDR3 protein is CASSPGQGFNYGYTF. CDR3 sequence (DNA): TGTGCCAGCAGCCCGGGACAGGGCTTTAACTATGGCTACACCTTC.

The chain joins TRBV3-1 (or the pseudogene TRBV3-2) to TRBJ2-7, with D possibly being TRBD2 (6 bases). Trimming pared 4 bases from V and 6 bases from J, leaving 16 bases between. Germline assignment: CDR1 LGHDT and CDR2 YNNKEL (reference sequence). The CDR3 extends over 14 amino acids. CDR3 in amino acids: CASSLHGSPGEQYF. CDR3 nucleotides: TGTGCCAGCAGCCTACACGGGAGTCCGGGCGAGCAGTACTTC.

The chain carries TRBV29-1 and TRBJ1-1; TRBD1 matches 10 bases. This CDR3 contains 15 residues. The germline V gene encodes CDR1 SQVTM and CDR2 ANQGSEA. J gave up 4 bases and V 0 bases, and 5 bases lay outside the gene matches. The CDR3 DNA reads as TGCAGCGTTGAAGAGGCAAGACAGGGGGCCACTGAAGCTTTCTTT. Translation: CSVEEARQGATEAFF.

V and J are TRBV7-3 and TRBJ2-1; TRBD2 matches at 11 bases. The length of the CDR3 is 14 residues. The germline gives CDR1 SGHTA, CDR2 FQGTGA. Unmatched junction bases numbered 5, after V lost 5 bases and J lost 8 bases. The CDR3 protein is CASSLLAGVDEQFF. The CDR3 coding sequence is TGTGCCAGCAGCCTACTAGCGGGAGTCGATGAGCAGTTCTTC.

The chain carries TRBV11-2 and TRBJ2-1; a weak D match, TRBD1 (6 bases). This CDR3 comprises 13 residues. The V and J ends lost 4 bases and 4 bases respectively, with 8 bases between them. Per germline, CDR1 SGHAT and CDR2 FQNNGV. The CDR3 here is CASSSGQYNEQFF. The CDR3 region has the DNA TGTGCCAGCAGCTCCGGACAGTACAATGAGCAGTTCTTC.

The chain joins TRBV4-2 to TRBJ1-2; D perhaps matches TRBD1 (5 bases). This CDR3 has 13 residues. The germline V and J ends were trimmed by 0 bases and 8 bases, with 10 bases remaining between them. CDR1 and CDR2 from the germline V gene are LGHNA and YNFKEQ. The chain's CDR3 is CASSQDRGLGYTF. The CDR3 coding sequence is TGTGCCAGCAGCCAAGATAGGGGACTGGGCTACACCTTC.

The chain is built from TRBV19 and TRBJ1-5; 7 nucleotides match TRBD1. From germline, CDR1 is LNHDA and CDR2 SQIVND (reference sequence). The junction had 12 bases not matched to a gene; V was cut back by 9 bases and J by 7 bases. CDR3 length: 14 residues. CDR3 coding DNA: TGTGCCAGCTCACAGGAGGGGGCTCGCCAGCCCCAGCATTTT. It specifies CASSQEGARQPQHF.

This clone was seen once. The chain couples TRBV12-3 or TRBV12-4 to TRBJ1-1, with D perhaps TRBD1 (5 bases). CDR3 length: 13 residues. V gave up 2 bases and J gave up 3 bases, with 7 bases separating them. The CDR3 nucleotides are TGTGCCAGCAGTTTATCAGGGCACACTGAAGCTTTCTTT. Its protein product is CASSLSGHTEAFF.

The rearrangement links TRBV10-2 to TRBJ2-1; 11 bases are a match to TRBD2. Per the germline V gene, CDR1 is WSHSY and CDR2 is SAAADI. The CDR3 extends over 16 amino acids. V gave up 7 bases and J gave up 3 bases; unmatched junction bases: 8. The CDR3 loop is CASTGGLAENYNEQFF. The CDR3 DNA reads as TGCGCCAGCACCGGGGGACTAGCGGAAAACTACAATGAGCAGTTCTTC.

The gene calls are TRBV4-1 and TRBJ2-3; 12 nucleotides match TRBD2. CDR3 size: 15 residues. Germline V gene data show CDR1 as MGHRA and CDR2 as YSYEKL. J gave up 6 bases and V 6 bases, and 7 bases lay outside the gene matches. The CDR3 DNA follows: TGCGCCAGCAGTGCTGGACTAGCGGGGTCGGATACGCAGTATTTT. Protein: CASSAGLAGSDTQYF.